A selection of T cell receptor beta chains follows, all from one sample in a study of T cells after yellow fever vaccination. TCRdb recomputed calls from the 5' RACE reads with MiXCR, one row per CDR3 protein. The sample has some 260,000 distinct CDR3 sequences; roughly 5.2% are singletons. This specimen was CD4+ T cells sorted from PBMCs, taken on the day of the yellow fever booster vaccination. The receptors were sampled from a man aged 18 to 30 who received the YFV17D yellow fever vaccine. Each CDR3 is given with its conserved first and last residue. Each record gives: CDR3 protein, V gene, J gene, CDR3 length.

CSAYAADTYYEQYF	TRBV20-1	TRBJ2-7	14
CASSIDISTGYGYTF	TRBV5-1	TRBJ1-2	15
CSARDFYTEAFF	TRBV20-1	TRBJ1-1	12
CASSLASSEGTDTQYF	TRBV7-9	TRBJ2-3	16
CASSLRGGPYEQYF	TRBV3-1	TRBJ2-7	14
CASSWQADTQYF	TRBV5-6	TRBJ2-3	12
CATCDSYNSPLHF	TRBV15	TRBJ1-6	13
CASSQALAGVNTGELFF	TRBV4-1	TRBJ2-2	17
CASSMYRGMNTGELFF	TRBV5-1	TRBJ2-2	16
CASRPKAGGAVYGYTF	TRBV5-4	TRBJ1-2	16
CASSFSGGTGEQFF	TRBV12-3/TRBV12-4	TRBJ2-1	14
CAISELAKLYNSPLHF	TRBV10-3	TRBJ1-6	16
CAISDRVGTEAFF	TRBV10-3	TRBJ1-1	13
CASSESTDTQYF	TRBV25-1	TRBJ2-3	12
CRVGGPGQETQYF	TRBV20-1	TRBJ2-5	13
CSATLSGGAEGTQYF	TRBV20-1	TRBJ2-3	15
CASSLGLAGVYTQYF	TRBV7-9	TRBJ2-3	15
CASSLDFSGGGEQFF	TRBV5-1	TRBJ2-1	15
CASSYWTGGGNQPQHF	TRBV6-2/TRBV6-3	TRBJ1-5	16
CASTAGGWPTYGYTF	TRBV7-6	TRBJ1-2	15
CASSYQDRWGDEQFF	TRBV28	TRBJ2-1	15
CSAGTGDTDTQYF	TRBV29-1	TRBJ2-3	13
CASSYSTKLGGYTF	TRBV6-5	TRBJ1-2	14
CAISEVGRGRTGELFF	TRBV10-3	TRBJ2-2	16
CASSQGQGANEKLFF	TRBV4-1	TRBJ1-4	15
CASSPSRWEGNEKLFF	TRBV7-8	TRBJ1-4	16
CASNPGGYGYTF	TRBV6-1	TRBJ1-2	12
CASSSLRDQETQYF	TRBV11-2	TRBJ2-5	14
CASSRDRFNQPQHF	TRBV19	TRBJ1-5	14
CASSYETTRSGNTIYF	TRBV6-2/TRBV6-3	TRBJ1-3	16
CASSVDQEWTEAFF	TRBV9	TRBJ1-1	14
CASTSGTGRSEQYF	TRBV7-8	TRBJ2-7	14
CASSQAGSGGRQPQHF	TRBV3-1	TRBJ1-5	16
CASSSMGPAHSPLHF	TRBV7-8	TRBJ1-6	15
CASSTPTSGGRYNEQFF	TRBV12-3/TRBV12-4	TRBJ2-1	17
CASSETKWTQYF	TRBV6-2/TRBV6-3	TRBJ2-5	12
CSAGFDEQFF	TRBV20-1	TRBJ2-1	10
CASSPRTGFNEKLFF	TRBV28	TRBJ1-4	15
CASTARGGAGGELFF	TRBV5-1	TRBJ2-2	15
CASSLEQGPYSPLHF	TRBV5-1	TRBJ1-6	15
CSAPGARNEQFF	TRBV20-1	TRBJ2-1	12
CSASSPVGYEQYF	TRBV20-1	TRBJ2-7	13
CASSLNGASTDTQYF	TRBV7-2	TRBJ2-3	15
CSVQQGRTEAFF	TRBV29-1	TRBJ1-1	12
CSATGLAGGYNEQFF	TRBV20-1	TRBJ2-1	15
CASGLALTGQYF	TRBV12-5	TRBJ2-7	12
CASSAQGQYQETQYF	TRBV9	TRBJ2-5	15
CASSTPSGGAAGELFF	TRBV7-2	TRBJ2-2	16
CASSPGAGGGETQYF	TRBV7-9	TRBJ2-5	15
CASSPSTGFGTGELFF	TRBV3-1	TRBJ2-2	16
CASSLWGSGETQYF	TRBV12-3/TRBV12-4	TRBJ2-5	14
CASSPGQWNTEAFF	TRBV18	TRBJ1-1	14